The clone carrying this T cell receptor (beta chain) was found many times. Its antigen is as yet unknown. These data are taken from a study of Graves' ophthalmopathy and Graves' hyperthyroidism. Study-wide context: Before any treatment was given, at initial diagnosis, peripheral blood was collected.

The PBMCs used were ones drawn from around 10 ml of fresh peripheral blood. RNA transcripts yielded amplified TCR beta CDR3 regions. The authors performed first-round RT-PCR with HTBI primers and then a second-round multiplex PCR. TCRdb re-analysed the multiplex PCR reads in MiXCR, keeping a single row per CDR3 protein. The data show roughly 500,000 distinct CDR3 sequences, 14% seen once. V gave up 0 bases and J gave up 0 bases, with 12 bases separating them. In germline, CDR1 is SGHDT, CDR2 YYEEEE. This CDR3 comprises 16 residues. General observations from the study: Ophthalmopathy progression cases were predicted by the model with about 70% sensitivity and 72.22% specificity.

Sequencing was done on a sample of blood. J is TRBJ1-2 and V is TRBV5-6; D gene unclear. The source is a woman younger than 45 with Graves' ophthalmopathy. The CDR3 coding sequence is TGTGCCAGCAGCTTGGCCCCCACAGCCCCTAACTATGGCTACACCTTC. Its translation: CASSLAPTAPNYGYTF.